The TCR beta chain described here comes from a study of blood T cell repertoires in COVID-19. As for the study in general: The study drew acute and convalescent COVID-19 samples from the United States, Italy and Spain. Sources were T cells, B-cell-depleted T cells, or PBMCs; the material itself was cDNA or gDNA.

The CDR3 loop spans 15 amino acids. V was shortened by 3 bases and J by 4 bases, with 16 bases between the two germline ends. Germline V gene data show CDR1 as SGHRS and CDR2 as YFSETQ. Authors' processing steps: Reference gene primer amplification in the assay estimated nucleated cell counts. Assay used: immunoSEQ multiplex PCR; TCRdb lists only in-frame clones, some missing. V and J calls and clone size are as listed in that table; D and trimming were resolved from the DNA. The profile shows 450,000 to 500,000 clones, roughly 88% of them singletons. This receptor was identified in a human donor in a cohort sampled during active COVID-19. The chain uses TRBV5-1 and TRBJ1-2, with D unresolved. The sequenced material came from peripheral blood. The CDR3 coding sequence is TGCGCCAGCAGCTACCGTCCCGGTGAGGGCTATGGCTACACCTTC. Protein: CASSYRPGEGYGYTF. The full variable domain, in which reference TRBV5-1 and TRBJ1-2 provide the parts outside the CDR3, is KAGVTQTPRYLIKTRGQQVTLSCSPISGHRSVSWYQQTPGQGLQFLFEYFSETQRNKGNFPGRFSGRQFSNSRSEMNVSTLELGDSALYLCASSYRPGEGYGYTFGSGTRLTVV.